These 8 T cell receptor beta chains originate from one sample sequenced in a study of blood T cells in healthy people across ages. A second PCR, run for about 7 to 12 cycles, used a sample-barcoded 5' primer plus a J-beta primer mix. Using its own MiXCR run on the 5' RACE reads, TCRdb lists one record per CDR3 protein. The repertoire holds about 650,000 distinct CDR3 sequences, with 32% as singletons. The sequencing sample was made of blood. All receptors come from a woman at least 80 years old in good health.

This chain connects TRBV30 to TRBJ1-5; 7 bases agree with TRBD1. The J call may be wrong; the DNA end is better matched by TRBJ2-3. The CDR3 is 15 residues long. Germline lookup yields CDR1 GTSNPN and CDR2 SVGIG (reference sequence). CDR3 protein: CAWSVQEGARQPQYF. CDR3 bases: TGTGCCTGGAGTGTACAAGAGGGGGCACGTCAGCCCCAGTATTTT.

About this clonotype itself: Sequence at one end of the junction differs from germline and may be a read error. The V and J genes are TRBV15 and TRBJ2-3, with D perhaps matching TRBD1 (5 bases). From germline, CDR1 is LNHNV and CDR2 YYDKDF (reference sequence). This CDR3 region has 15 residues. The CDR3 sequence: CATSRDGADTDTRYF. The CDR3 DNA is TGTGCCACCAGCAGGGATGGGGCCGACACAGATACGCGGTATTTT. The whole variable domain, filled in from reference TRBV15 and TRBJ2-3, reads DAMVIQNPRYQVTQFGKPVTLSCSQTLNHNVMYWYQQKSSQAPKLLFHYYDKDFNNEADTPDNFQSRRPNTSFCFLDIRSPGLGDTAMYLCATSRDGADTDTRYFGPGTRLTVL.

This clonotype was seen a few times. The rearrangement joins TRBV27 to TRBJ1-1; no clear D gene. V was pared by 5 bases and J by 6 bases, with 13 bases between. Germline assignment: CDR1 MNHEY and CDR2 SMNVEV (reference sequence). The CDR3 consists of 13 residues. CDR3 loop: CASSLGVLAEAFF. The CDR3 coding sequence is TGTGCCAGCAGTCTCGGGGTTCTGGCTGAAGCTTTCTTT.

The V gene is TRBV4-3, the J gene TRBJ2-1; no reliable D call. Germline CDR1 LGHNA, CDR2 YSLEER. V shed 5 bases and J shed 7 bases, with 18 bases lying between them. The CDR3 runs 15 residues. The CDR3 sequence: CASSYLGGEENEQFF. CDR3 in DNA: TGCGCCAGCAGCTATCTGGGCGGAGAGGAGAATGAGCAGTTCTTC.

The V call is TRBV20-1, the J call TRBJ1-1; a weak D match, TRBD1 (6 bases). Trimming cost V 0 bases and J 3 bases, with 17 bases left between them. Germline CDR1 reads DFQATT; CDR2 reads SNEGSKA (reference sequence). The length of the CDR3 is 16 residues. The CDR3 reads CSAREGTTRGYTEAFF. CDR3 coding DNA: TGCAGTGCTAGAGAAGGGACTACCAGGGGATACACTGAAGCTTTCTTT.

J is TRBJ2-7 and V is TRBV10-3; D perhaps matches TRBD1 (6 bases). Germline CDR1 ENHRY, CDR2 SYGVKD. The CDR3 is 16 residues long. The ends were cut back, 6 bases at V and 4 bases at J, with 22 bases in the middle. CDR3 sequence: CAISDSRTDGGYEQYF. CDR3 DNA sequence: TGTGCCATCAGCGATTCCCGGACAGATGGGGGATACGAGCAGTACTTC.

This clonotype was seen repeatedly, ten times or more. The V gene is TRBV30, the J gene TRBJ2-5, with D unresolved. The CDR3 extends over 13 amino acids. Looked up from germline, CDR1 is GTSNPN and CDR2 is SVGIG (reference sequence). V lost 7 bases, J lost 1 base, and 13 bases lay in between. The CDR3 is CASTLTGQETQYF. DNA of the CDR3: TGTGCCTCGACTTTGACGGGCCAAGAGACCCAGTACTTC.

Many counts were recorded for this clonotype. The chain uses TRBV5-1 and TRBJ2-3; 8 bases align to TRBD2. Trimming took 8 bases from V and 6 from J; bases not matched to a gene: 11. The germline CDR1 and CDR2 sequences are SGHRS and YFSETQ. CDR3 length: 14 residues. DNA of the CDR3: TGCGCCAGTAGAACTCGCGGGGGGCAGGATACGCAGTATTTT. Translating it yields CASRTRGGQDTQYF.